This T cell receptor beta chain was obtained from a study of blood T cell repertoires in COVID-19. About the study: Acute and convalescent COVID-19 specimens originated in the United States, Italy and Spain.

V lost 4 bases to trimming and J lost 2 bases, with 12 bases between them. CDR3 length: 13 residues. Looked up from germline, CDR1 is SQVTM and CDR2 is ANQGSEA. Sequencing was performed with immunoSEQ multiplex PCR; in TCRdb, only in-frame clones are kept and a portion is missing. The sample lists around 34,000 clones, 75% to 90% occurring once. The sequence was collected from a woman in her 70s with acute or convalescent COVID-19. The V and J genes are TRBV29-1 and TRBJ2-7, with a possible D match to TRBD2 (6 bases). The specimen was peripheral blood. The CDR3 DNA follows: TGCAGCGTTGCCGGGACTGGGGCCTACGAGCAGTACTTC. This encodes CSVAGTGAYEQYF.